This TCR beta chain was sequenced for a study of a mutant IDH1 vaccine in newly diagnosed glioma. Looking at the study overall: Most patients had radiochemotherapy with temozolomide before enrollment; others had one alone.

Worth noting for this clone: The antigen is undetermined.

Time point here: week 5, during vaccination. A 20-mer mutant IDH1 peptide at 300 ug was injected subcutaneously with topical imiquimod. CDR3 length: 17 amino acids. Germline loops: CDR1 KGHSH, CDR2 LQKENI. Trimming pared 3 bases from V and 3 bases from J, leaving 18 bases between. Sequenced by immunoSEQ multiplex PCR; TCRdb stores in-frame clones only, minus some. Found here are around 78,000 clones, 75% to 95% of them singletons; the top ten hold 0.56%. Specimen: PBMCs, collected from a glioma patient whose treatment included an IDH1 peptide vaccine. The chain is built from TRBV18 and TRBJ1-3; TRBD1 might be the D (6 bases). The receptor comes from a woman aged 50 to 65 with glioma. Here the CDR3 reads CASSPMVGAPSGNTIYF. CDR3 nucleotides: TGTGCCAGCTCACCCATGGTGGGGGCGCCGAGTGGAAACACCATATATTTT.